This T cell receptor beta chain was retrieved from a study of OX40 agonist ivuxolimab in advanced cancers. Across the whole study: Every patient in dose escalation had hepatocellular carcinoma, melanoma, renal cell or head and neck cancer. Past anti-PD-1, anti-PD-L1 or anti-CTLA-4 therapy was accepted, and 30% to 45% had received some. Age averaged around 54 years (range about 20 to 80), and roughly 82% were male.

The protocol was immunoSEQ multiplex PCR, while the TCRdb copy is restricted to in-frame clones and leaves out a portion. The sample lists about 69,000 clones; around 90% were seen once. The CDR3 extends over 16 amino acids. V was cut by 4 bases and J by 3 bases, with 13 bases left in between. The germline V gene has CDR1 LNHDA and CDR2 SQIVND (reference sequence). V usage is TRBV19 and J usage is TRBJ2-6; possible D gene TRBD1, 5 bases. This receptor was obtained from an adult with an advanced solid tumor such as melanoma, head and neck, liver or kidney cancer. Sequencing used CD4+ or CD8+ T cells sorted from blood, obtained in a trial of the OX40 agonist ivuxolimab. CDR3 nucleotides: TGTGCCAGTAGTAAGCAGGCCAGGGTTGGGGCCAACGTCCTGACTTTC. This encodes CASSKQARVGANVLTF.